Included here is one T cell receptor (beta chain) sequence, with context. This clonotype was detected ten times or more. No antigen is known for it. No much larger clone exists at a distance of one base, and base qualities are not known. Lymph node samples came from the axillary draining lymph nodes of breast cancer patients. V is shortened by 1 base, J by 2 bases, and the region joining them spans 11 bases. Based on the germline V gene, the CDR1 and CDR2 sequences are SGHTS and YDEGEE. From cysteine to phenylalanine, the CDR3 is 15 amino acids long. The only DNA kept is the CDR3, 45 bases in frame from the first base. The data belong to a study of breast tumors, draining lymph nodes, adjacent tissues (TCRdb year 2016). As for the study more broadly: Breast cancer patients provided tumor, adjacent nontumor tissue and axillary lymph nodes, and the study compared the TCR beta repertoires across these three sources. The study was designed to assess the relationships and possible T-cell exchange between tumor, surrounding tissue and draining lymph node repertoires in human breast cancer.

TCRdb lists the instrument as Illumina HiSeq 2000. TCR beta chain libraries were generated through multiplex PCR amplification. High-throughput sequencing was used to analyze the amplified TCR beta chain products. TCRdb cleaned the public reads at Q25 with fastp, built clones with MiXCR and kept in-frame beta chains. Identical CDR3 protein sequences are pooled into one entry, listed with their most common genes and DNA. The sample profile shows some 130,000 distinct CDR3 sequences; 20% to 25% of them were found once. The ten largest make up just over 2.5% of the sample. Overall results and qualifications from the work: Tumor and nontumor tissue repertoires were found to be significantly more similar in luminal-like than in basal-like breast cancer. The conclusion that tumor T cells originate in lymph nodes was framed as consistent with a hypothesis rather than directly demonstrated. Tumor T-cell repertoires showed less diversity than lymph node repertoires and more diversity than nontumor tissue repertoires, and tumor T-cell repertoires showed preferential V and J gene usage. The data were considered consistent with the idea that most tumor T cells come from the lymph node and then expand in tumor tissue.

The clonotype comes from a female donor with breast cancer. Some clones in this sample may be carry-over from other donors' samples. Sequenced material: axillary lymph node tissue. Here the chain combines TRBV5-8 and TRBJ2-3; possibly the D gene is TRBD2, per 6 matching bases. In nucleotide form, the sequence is TGTGCCAGCAGCTTGTACGGGAGACCCACAGATACGCAGTATTTT. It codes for CASSLYGRPTDTQYF.